These 8 T cell receptor beta chains originate from one sample sequenced in a study of OX40 agonist ivuxolimab in advanced cancers. TCRdb's copy holds only in-frame clones and misses some; the assay was immunoSEQ multiplex PCR. Found here are 55,000 to 80,000 clones, over 75% of them singletons; the top ten hold approximately 0.25%. The input for sequencing was CD4+ or CD8+ T cells sorted from blood, taken in a trial of the OX40 agonist ivuxolimab. The receptors derive from an adult with an advanced solid tumor such as melanoma, head and neck, liver or kidney cancer.

The CDR3: CASSQDLDVKRGYGYTF. The CDR3 DNA reads as TGCGCCAGCAGCCAAGATCTGGACGTTAAAAGGGGCTATGGCTACACCTTC. The rearrangement uses TRBV4-3 and TRBJ1-2, with a weak D call TRBD1 (5 bases). The V and J ends lost 0 bases and 4 bases respectively, with 18 bases between them. The CDR3 runs 17 residues. Looked up from germline, CDR1 is LGHNA and CDR2 is YSLEER.

This clone was detected only once. The chain uses TRBV10-1 and TRBJ2-1; a possible D gene is TRBD2 (5 bases). This CDR3 has 17 residues. Deletions cut 5 bases from V and 1 base from J, with 18 bases between. The germline V gene has CDR1 WNHNN and CDR2 SYGVQD (reference sequence). CDR3 in amino acids: CASSSGRGGLSYNEQFF. CDR3 nucleotides: TGCGCCAGCAGTTCGGGCCGAGGAGGTTTGTCCTACAATGAGCAGTTCTTC.

The chain combines TRBV28 with TRBJ2-6; a possible D gene is TRBD1 (6 bases). The V gene's germline CDR1 is MDHEN and CDR2 SYDVKM. The CDR3 totals 17 residues. V shed 7 bases and J shed 1 base, with 17 bases lying between them. CDR3 amino acids: CASINRELFSGANVLTF. CDR3 nucleotide sequence: TGTGCCAGCATTAACAGGGAGCTATTTTCTGGGGCCAACGTCCTGACTTTC.

The CDR3 DNA is TGTGCCAGCAGCTCAGGGATGGGCACCGGGGAGCTGTTTTTT. Translation gives CASSSGMGTGELFF. J is TRBJ2-2 and V is TRBV11-2; a weak D match, TRBD1 (5 bases). CDR1 and CDR2 from the germline V gene are SGHAT and FQNNGV. The CDR3 totals 14 residues. Deletions cut 4 bases from V and 4 bases from J, with 10 bases between.

The rearrangement uses TRBV11-3 and TRBJ2-2, with 10 bases that match TRBD1. Trimming at V came to 5 bases and at J to 6 bases, leaving 12 bases not matched to a gene. CDR1 is SGHNT, CDR2 YENEEA, per germline. The CDR3 runs 17 residues. The CDR3 is CASSLLRDRGLSGELFF. Written as DNA, the CDR3 is TGTGCCAGCAGCCTACTAAGGGACAGGGGTCTCTCCGGGGAGCTGTTTTTT.

The CDR3 sequence is CASSPQTGEQPQHF. Here the CDR3 DNA reads TGTGCCAGCAGCCCACAGACAGGCGAGCAGCCCCAGCATTTT. The rearrangement joins TRBV11-2 to TRBJ1-5; perhaps TRBD1 as D (6 bases). This CDR3 comprises 14 residues. Trimming left V 5 bases short and J 7 bases short, with 15 bases between. Germline V gene data show CDR1 as SGHAT and CDR2 as FQNNGV.

V and J are TRBV9 and TRBJ2-7; possibly TRBD1 or TRBD2 for D (5 bases each). Germline CDR1 and CDR2: SGDLS and YYNGEE. The CDR3 is 14 residues long. V lost 0 bases, J lost 6 bases, and 13 bases lay in between. The DNA for the CDR3 is TGTGCCAGCAGCGTAGGTGGGGGTCCGGGCGAGCAGTACTTC. Translated: CASSVGGGPGEQYF. Full variable domain (outside the CDR3, taken from reference TRBV9 and TRBJ2-7): DSGVTQTPKHLITATGQRVTLRCSPRSGDLSVYWYQQSLDQGLQFLIQYYNGEERAKGNILERFSAQQFPDLHSELNLSSLELGDSALYFCASSVGGGPGEQYFGPGTRLTVT.

This sequence joins TRBV10-1 and TRBJ2-1; D is tentatively TRBD1 or TRBD2 (5 bases each). The CDR3 has 15 amino acids. V lost 3 bases and J 4 bases, leaving 13 bases between the germline ends. Germline V gene data show CDR1 as WNHNN and CDR2 as SYGVQD (reference sequence). CDR3 nucleotides: TGCGCCAGCAGTGACGCCGGGGCCCAATACAATGAGCAGTTCTTC. Residues: CASSDAGAQYNEQFF.